The 4 T cell receptor beta chains below come from one sample, sequenced in a study of T cell changes during pregnancy in multiple sclerosis. The data were produced by immunoSEQ multiplex PCR, yet TCRdb's version contains in-frame clones alone and is incomplete. The sample lists tens of thousands of clones; more than 85% were seen once. The sample here was CD4+ T cells from peripheral blood mononuclear cells, taken in the third trimester of pregnancy. The receptors originated from a female donor with multiple sclerosis, enrolled in a pregnancy study.

CDR3 sequence (DNA): TGTGCCAGCATCAAACCTTCTATTGAGACCCAGTACTTC. It yields the protein CASIKPSIETQYF. The genes are TRBV6-1 and TRBJ2-5; no reliable D call. Germline loops: CDR1 MNHNS, CDR2 SASEGT. The CDR3 runs 13 residues. Trimming cost V 7 bases and J 5 bases, with 14 bases left between them.

This clone was detected only once. This chain connects TRBV30 to TRBJ2-2; D uncertain. Trimming removed 0 bases from V and 5 bases from J, with 10 bases in between. Germline CDR1 GTSNPN, CDR2 SVGIG (reference sequence). The CDR3 loop spans 14 amino acids. The CDR3 here is CAWSVLLRTGELFF. Written as DNA, the CDR3 is TGTGCCTGGAGTGTCCTACTACGGACCGGGGAGCTGTTTTTT. The full variable domain, rest sourced from reference TRBV30 and TRBJ2-2, is SQTIHQWPATLVQPVGSPLSLECTVEGTSNPNLYWYRQAAGRGLQLLFYSVGIGQISSEVPQNLSASRPQDRQFILSSKKLLLSDSGFYLCAWSVLLRTGELFFGEGSRLTVL.

The chain is built from TRBV5-6 and TRBJ2-1, with D perhaps matching TRBD1 (5 bases). The V gene's germline CDR1 is SGHDT and CDR2 YYEEEE. With 4 bases removed from V and 11 bases from J, the gap between germline ends came to 13 bases. The CDR3 totals 12 residues. CDR3 DNA sequence: TGTGCCAGCAGCCCGCAAAGGGGCAAGCAGTTCTTC. Residues: CASSPQRGKQFF.

CDR3 region: CASRAYAGLGELFF. In nucleotides, the CDR3 is TGTGCCAGCAGAGCTTACGCCGGGTTGGGGGAGCTGTTTTTT. The chain couples TRBV2 to TRBJ2-2; D call uncertain. CDR1 and CDR2 from the germline V gene are SNHLY and FYNNEI. V lost 6 bases and J lost 8, with 16 bases in between. The CDR3 has 14 amino acids.